This is a list of T cell receptor beta chains from one sample in a study of tumor-infiltrating lymphocytes in oesophageal squamous cell carcinoma. TCRdb re-analysed the PCR reads in MiXCR, keeping a single row per CDR3 protein. The table lists some 15,000 distinct CDR3 sequences, around 40% of them singletons. The material sequenced was blood. Receptor source: a female donor with esophageal squamous cell carcinoma. The CDR3 runs from the conserved cysteine through the conserved F or W. Each record gives: D gene, clone size, J gene, V gene, CDR3 protein, CDR3 DNA. The D gene is left open where the match is weak. Clone size appears in some rows only: once, few, many, or a class for an expanded clone.

D gene: NA; clone size: few; J gene: TRBJ2-1; V gene: TRBV10-2; CDR3 protein: CASSMQGGEQFF; CDR3 DNA: TGCGCCAGCAGTATGCAAGGGGGTGAGCAGTTCTTC
D gene: NA; clone size: NA; J gene: TRBJ1-5; V gene: TRBV6-1; CDR3 protein: CASSEAAGYSNQPQHF; CDR3 DNA: TGTGCCAGCAGTGAAGCTGCGGGGTATAGCAATCAGCCCCAGCATTTT
D gene: NA; clone size: NA; J gene: TRBJ2-5; V gene: TRBV7-3; CDR3 protein: CASSWWVGETQYF; CDR3 DNA: TGTGCCAGCAGCTGGTGGGTGGGGGAGACCCAGTACTTC
D gene: TRBD1; clone size: few; J gene: TRBJ2-7; V gene: TRBV15; CDR3 protein: CATRGRPGQGTSNFSYEQYF; CDR3 DNA: TGTGCCACCAGAGGACGACCGGGACAGGGAACTTCTAATTTTTCCTACGAGCAGTACTTC
D gene: NA; clone size: NA; J gene: TRBJ2-1; V gene: TRBV7-2; CDR3 protein: CASSLAGGPGSSYNEQFF; CDR3 DNA: TGTGCCAGCAGCTTAGCGGGAGGCCCGGGAAGCTCCTACAATGAGCAGTTCTTC
D gene: NA; clone size: NA; J gene: TRBJ2-2; V gene: TRBV25-1; CDR3 protein: CASSEYSRATGELFF; CDR3 DNA: TGTGCCAGCAGTGAATATTCCAGGGCGACCGGGGAGCTGTTTTTT
D gene: NA; clone size: NA; J gene: TRBJ2-5; V gene: TRBV7-2; CDR3 protein: CASSLAKAHKETQYF; CDR3 DNA: TGTGCCAGCAGCTTAGCAAAGGCCCATAAAGAGACCCAGTACTTC
D gene: NA; clone size: many; J gene: TRBJ2-5; V gene: TRBV5-5; CDR3 protein: CASSLEGRRVQYF; CDR3 DNA: TGTGCCAGCAGCTTGGAAGGCCGGAGGGTGCAGTACTTC
D gene: TRBD2; clone size: NA; J gene: TRBJ2-7; V gene: TRBV7-2; CDR3 protein: CASSVTSGFSYEQYF; CDR3 DNA: TGTGCCAGCAGCGTTACTAGCGGGTTTTCCTACGAGCAGTACTTC
D gene: TRBD1; clone size: many; J gene: TRBJ1-5; V gene: TRBV4-3; CDR3 protein: CASSQGTGNSNQPQHF; CDR3 DNA: TGCGCCAGCAGCCAAGGGACAGGTAATAGCAATCAGCCCCAGCATTTT
D gene: TRBD1; clone size: few; J gene: TRBJ2-7; V gene: TRBV7-8; CDR3 protein: CASSLDRTGVDEQYF; CDR3 DNA: TGTGCCAGCAGCTTAGATAGGACAGGGGTGGACGAGCAGTACTTC
D gene: NA; clone size: medium-sized; J gene: TRBJ2-1; V gene: TRBV6-1; CDR3 protein: CASSNGQLRSSGQFF; CDR3 DNA: TGTGCCAGCTCTAACGGCCAGCTGCGATCATCCGGGCAGTTCTTC
D gene: NA; clone size: many; J gene: TRBJ1-5; V gene: TRBV6-1; CDR3 protein: CASRDTSNQPQHF; CDR3 DNA: TGTGCCAGCAGAGACACTAGCAATCAGCCCCAGCATTTT
D gene: NA; clone size: NA; J gene: TRBJ2-3; V gene: TRBV7-2; CDR3 protein: CASSLEAIGGGTDTQYF; CDR3 DNA: TGTGCCAGCAGCTTAGAAGCGATCGGGGGTGGCACAGATACGCAGTATTTT
D gene: TRBD2; clone size: many; J gene: TRBJ2-7; V gene: TRBV6-1; CDR3 protein: CASRLGGGRSYEQYF; CDR3 DNA: TGTGCCAGCAGATTAGGCGGGGGAAGATCCTACGAGCAGTACTTC
D gene: TRBD2; clone size: few; J gene: TRBJ2-6; V gene: TRBV7-2; CDR3 protein: CASSLGTRSSGANVLTF; CDR3 DNA: TGTGCCAGCAGCTTGGGGACTAGAAGCTCTGGGGCCAACGTCCTGACTTTC
D gene: TRBD1; clone size: many; J gene: TRBJ2-7; V gene: TRBV10-3; CDR3 protein: CAISESGTAANYEQYF; CDR3 DNA: TGTGCCATCAGTGAGTCCGGGACAGCCGCGAACTACGAGCAGTACTTC
D gene: TRBD2; clone size: NA; J gene: TRBJ2-7; V gene: TRBV7-6; CDR3 protein: CASSLFAGGAGEQYF; CDR3 DNA: TGTGCCAGCAGCTTATTCGCGGGAGGGGCTGGCGAGCAGTACTTC
D gene: TRBD1; clone size: NA; J gene: TRBJ2-7; V gene: TRBV6-1; CDR3 protein: CASSLRDRDEQYF; CDR3 DNA: TGTGCCAGCAGTCTCCGGGACAGGGATGAGCAGTACTTC
D gene: NA; clone size: NA; J gene: TRBJ2-6; V gene: TRBV25-1; CDR3 protein: CASTNRAGANVLTF; CDR3 DNA: TGTGCCAGCACGAACAGGGCTGGGGCCAACGTCCTGACTTTC
D gene: TRBD2; clone size: NA; J gene: TRBJ2-1; V gene: TRBV12-3/TRBV12-4; CDR3 protein: CASSFLAANSYNEQFF; CDR3 DNA: TGTGCCAGCAGTTTCCTAGCGGCAAACTCCTACAATGAGCAGTTCTTC
D gene: TRBD2; clone size: NA; J gene: TRBJ2-1; V gene: TRBV7-9; CDR3 protein: CASSPAPAGGPREQFF; CDR3 DNA: TGTGCCAGCAGCCCCGCACCTGCGGGGGGGCCAAGGGAGCAGTTCTTC
D gene: TRBD2; clone size: NA; J gene: TRBJ2-1; V gene: TRBV12-3/TRBV12-4; CDR3 protein: CASSLARLAGGNEQFF; CDR3 DNA: TGTGCCAGCAGTTTAGCTCGACTAGCGGGAGGCAATGAGCAGTTCTTC
D gene: TRBD2; clone size: NA; J gene: TRBJ2-7; V gene: TRBV6-6; CDR3 protein: CASSPPQRGAFDEQYF; CDR3 DNA: TGTGCCAGCAGTCCTCCCCAGCGGGGAGCTTTCGATGAGCAGTACTTC
D gene: TRBD2; clone size: NA; J gene: TRBJ2-5; V gene: TRBV5-1; CDR3 protein: CASSSGLAGGIQETQYF; CDR3 DNA: TGCGCCAGCAGCTCGGGACTAGCGGGGGGAATCCAAGAGACCCAGTACTTC
D gene: TRBD2; clone size: NA; J gene: TRBJ2-3; V gene: TRBV6-1; CDR3 protein: CASKGGLAGDTQYF; CDR3 DNA: TGTGCCAGCAAAGGAGGACTAGCGGGTGATACGCAGTATTTT
D gene: TRBD1; clone size: NA; J gene: TRBJ2-2; V gene: TRBV27; CDR3 protein: CASRTGTGVPGELFF; CDR3 DNA: TGTGCCAGCAGGACCGGGACAGGGGTTCCCGGGGAGCTGTTTTTT
D gene: NA; clone size: NA; J gene: TRBJ1-2; V gene: TRBV6-6; CDR3 protein: CASRLTVNYGYTF; CDR3 DNA: TGTGCCAGCAGGCTGACAGTTAACTATGGCTACACCTTC
D gene: TRBD1; clone size: medium-sized; J gene: TRBJ1-1; V gene: TRBV7-9; CDR3 protein: CASSAQGRVTEAFF; CDR3 DNA: TGTGCCAGCAGCGCACAGGGGAGGGTCACTGAAGCTTTCTTT
D gene: TRBD1; clone size: NA; J gene: TRBJ1-1; V gene: TRBV7-3; CDR3 protein: CASSKQGDTEAFF; CDR3 DNA: TGTGCCAGCAGCAAACAGGGGGACACTGAAGCTTTCTTT
D gene: NA; clone size: NA; J gene: TRBJ2-1; V gene: TRBV29-1; CDR3 protein: CSVTGTAYNEQFF; CDR3 DNA: TGCAGCGTTACCGGAACAGCTTACAATGAGCAGTTCTTC
D gene: NA; clone size: NA; J gene: TRBJ1-5; V gene: TRBV7-2; CDR3 protein: CASSFDRHNNQPQHF; CDR3 DNA: TGTGCCAGCAGCTTCGATCGACACAACAATCAGCCCCAGCATTTT
D gene: NA; clone size: many; J gene: TRBJ2-1; V gene: TRBV9; CDR3 protein: CASSAHNEQFF; CDR3 DNA: TGTGCCAGCAGCGCCCACAATGAGCAGTTCTTC
D gene: TRBD2; clone size: many; J gene: TRBJ2-2; V gene: TRBV19; CDR3 protein: CASSRLAGGNTGELFF; CDR3 DNA: TGTGCCAGTAGTCGGCTAGCGGGAGGGAACACCGGGGAGCTGTTTTTT
D gene: TRBD1; clone size: many; J gene: TRBJ1-1; V gene: TRBV6-1; CDR3 protein: CASNSGQGKAFF; CDR3 DNA: TGTGCCAGCAATTCCGGACAGGGAAAGGCTTTCTTT
D gene: NA; clone size: NA; J gene: TRBJ2-5; V gene: TRBV7-1; CDR3 protein: CASSRLRQQETQYF; CDR3 DNA: TGTGCCAGCAGTAGGCTGAGGCAGCAAGAGACCCAGTACTTC
D gene: NA; clone size: NA; J gene: TRBJ1-4; V gene: TRBV11-2; CDR3 protein: CASSRSGEEKLFF; CDR3 DNA: TGTGCCAGCAGCCGATCCGGGGAGGAAAAACTGTTTTTT
D gene: NA; clone size: NA; J gene: TRBJ2-1; V gene: TRBV6-4; CDR3 protein: CASSKTSYNEQFF; CDR3 DNA: TGTGCCAGCAGTAAGACTAGCTACAATGAGCAGTTCTTC
D gene: NA; clone size: NA; J gene: TRBJ2-1; V gene: TRBV11-2; CDR3 protein: CASSLATGHGYEQFF; CDR3 DNA: TGTGCCAGCAGCCTGGCTACGGGACATGGCTACGAGCAGTTCTTC
D gene: NA; clone size: NA; J gene: TRBJ2-5; V gene: TRBV7-6; CDR3 protein: CASSAQTNAETQYF; CDR3 DNA: TGTGCCAGCAGCGCCCAAACGAATGCGGAGACCCAGTACTTC
D gene: NA; clone size: NA; J gene: TRBJ2-1; V gene: TRBV11-2; CDR3 protein: CASSLVYIGGPTLYNEQFF; CDR3 DNA: TGTGCCAGCAGCTTAGTCTACATCGGGGGCCCCACTTTATACAATGAGCAGTTCTTC
D gene: NA; clone size: medium-sized; J gene: TRBJ2-7; V gene: TRBV6-1; CDR3 protein: CASSEQIEQYF; CDR3 DNA: TGTGCCAGCAGTGAACAGATTGAGCAGTACTTC
D gene: NA; clone size: many; J gene: TRBJ2-7; V gene: TRBV4-1; CDR3 protein: CASSQERERSYEQYF; CDR3 DNA: TGCGCCAGCAGCCAAGAACGGGAGAGGAGTTACGAGCAGTACTTC
D gene: TRBD1; clone size: NA; J gene: TRBJ2-3; V gene: TRBV6-8; CDR3 protein: CASSYSTGVADTQYF; CDR3 DNA: TGTGCCAGCAGTTACTCGACAGGGGTAGCAGATACGCAGTATTTT
D gene: TRBD1; clone size: many; J gene: TRBJ1-6; V gene: TRBV28; CDR3 protein: CASSPMDRVGSPLHF; CDR3 DNA: TGTGCCAGCAGTCCAATGGACAGGGTGGGATCACCCCTCCACTTT
D gene: TRBD1; clone size: many; J gene: TRBJ2-7; V gene: TRBV5-8; CDR3 protein: CASRTRDRIAYEQYF; CDR3 DNA: TGTGCCAGCAGAACCCGGGACAGGATCGCCTACGAGCAGTACTTC
D gene: NA; clone size: NA; J gene: TRBJ2-5; V gene: TRBV7-2; CDR3 protein: CASSFGAGTRNEQFF; CDR3 DNA: NA
D gene: NA; clone size: NA; J gene: TRBJ2-7; V gene: TRBV20-1; CDR3 protein: CSAVLNVLNYEQYF; CDR3 DNA: TGCAGTGCTGTGTTAAACGTTTTAAACTACGAGCAGTACTTC
D gene: TRBD2; clone size: NA; J gene: TRBJ2-3; V gene: TRBV7-2; CDR3 protein: CASSRVGGSIEATQYF; CDR3 DNA: TGTGCCAGCAGCCGCGTGGGGGGGAGCATTGAGGCTACGCAGTATTTT